This T cell receptor beta chain was found in a study of vaccination and CD4 T cells after COVID-19. As for the study in general: Between diagnosis and the drawing of post-COVID samples lay a median around 100 days (range 35 to 161).

Cultured CD4+ T cells had their DNA profiled by the Oncomine TCR Beta short-read assay. TCRdb recomputed calls from the PCR reads with MiXCR, one row per CDR3 protein. The sample records about 14,000 distinct CDR3 sequences, 25% to 40% being singletons. A note on this clonotype: Antigen: not known.

Treatment denoted: approximately 9-day PBMC culture with coronavirus spike peptide pools or control peptides (ViraFEST assay). Germline CDR1 LGHNA, CDR2 YNFKEQ. The CDR3 covers 15 residues. V was clipped by 3 bases and J by 2 bases, with 11 bases between them. The receptor was isolated from a human donor who had recovered from COVID-19. This sample comprised CD4+ T cells from blood, cultured in vitro, obtained after SARS-CoV-2 vaccination. The chain has TRBV4-2 and TRBJ1-3; D perhaps matches TRBD1 (5 bases). The CDR3 sequence: CASSQGGGAGNTIYF. The CDR3 DNA is TGTGCCAGCAGCCAGGGAGGAGGGGCTGGAAACACCATATATTTT.